The 25 T cell receptor beta chains below all came from one sample that was sequenced in a study of CD8 T cells in ankylosing spondylitis. Broader study findings: Made up of about eight highly homologous variants, a TCR beta motif appeared characteristic of ankylosing spondylitis blood.

These TCRs are of unknown antigen specificity. From the 5' RACE reads, TCRdb called clonotypes with MiXCR, one entry per CDR3 protein. The sample holds 450,000 to 550,000 distinct CDR3 sequences, roughly 5.3% seen once. Input material: blood, either unsorted or a sorted T cell fraction (not recorded which). The receptors shown here come from a male donor with ankylosing spondylitis.

The sample holds many counts of this clonotype. The genes are TRBV20-1 and TRBJ2-7; 9 nucleotides match TRBD1. CDR3 length: 14 residues. Germline loops: CDR1 DFQATT, CDR2 SNEGSKA (reference sequence). Unmatched junction bases numbered 10, after V lost 5 bases and J lost 5 bases. The CDR3 reads CSAPLDRGNNEQYF. In DNA, the CDR3 is TGCAGTGCTCCTCTGGACAGGGGTAACAACGAGCAGTACTTC.

This clonotype was seen only a few times. This chain uses TRBV20-1 with TRBJ1-5; no firm D call. The CDR3 has 14 amino acids. V dropped 6 bases and J dropped 0 bases, with 12 bases sitting between them. CDR1 is DFQATT and CDR2 is SNEGSKA in the germline V gene (reference sequence). CDR3 protein: CSARPPYSNQPQHF. In DNA, the CDR3 is TGCAGTGCCCGCCCCCCCTATAGCAATCAGCCCCAGCATTTT.

This clonotype was observed at least ten times. The J gene is TRBJ1-2, the V gene TRBV9; 7 bases agree with TRBD1. CDR1 is SGDLS, CDR2 YYNGEE, per germline. The CDR3 loop spans 13 amino acids. V trimming: 0 bases; J trimming: 7 bases; junction bases outside the gene matches: 3. The DNA for the CDR3 is TGTGCCAGCAGCGTAGTGACAGGGAGTGGCTACACCTTC. This gives the protein CASSVVTGSGYTF.

This clonotype was recorded at least ten times. The rearrangement joins TRBV12-3 or TRBV12-4 to TRBJ2-7; 10 bases are shared with TRBD1. The CDR3 runs to 14 residues. V was pared by 6 bases and J by 6 bases, with 8 bases of the junction left unmatched. CDR3 DNA sequence: TGTGCCAGCAGGGCACTCCGGGACAGGGGCGAGCAGTACTTC. Translated, it gives CASRALRDRGEQYF.

In this sample, this clonotype turned up many times. CDR3 loop: CASSDIAGQHEQFF. CDR3 nucleotides: TGTGCCAGCAGTGATATAGCGGGGCAACATGAGCAGTTCTTC. The genes are TRBV25-1 and TRBJ2-1; 8 bases line up with TRBD2. The CDR3 is 14 amino acids. Germline values: CDR1 MGHDK, CDR2 SYGVNS. The J segment lost 8 bases and the V segment lost 3 bases, leaving 6 bases of the junction unmatched. Variable domain in full (rest from reference TRBV25-1 and TRBJ2-1): EADIYQTPRYLVIGTGKKITLECSQTMGHDKMYWYQQDPGMELHLIHYSYGVNSTEKGDLSSESTVSRIRTEHFPLTLESARPSHTSQYLCASSDIAGQHEQFFGPGTRLTVL.

This clonotype showed up just a few times. The chain links TRBV6-2 or TRBV6-3 to TRBJ2-7; D gene uncertain. CDR3 size: 15 residues. Germline CDR1 and CDR2: MNHEY and SVGEGT. V was shortened by 2 bases and J by 0 bases, with 11 bases between the two germline ends. The CDR3 loop is CASSYGRLDSYEQYF. The CDR3 nucleotides are TGTGCCAGCAGTTACGGTAGACTGGACTCCTACGAGCAGTACTTC.

This clonotype appeared many times. This chain joins TRBV12-3 or TRBV12-4 and TRBJ2-7; TRBD1 matches at 7 bases. After removal of 6 bases from V and 6 bases from J, the junction contained 8 bases not matched to a gene. This CDR3 is built from 13 residues. The CDR3 DNA is TGTGCCAGCAGCCGGGGACAGCTCCGCGAGCAGTACTTC. It yields the protein CASSRGQLREQYF.

This clonotype was recorded at least ten times. The V gene is TRBV20-1, the J gene TRBJ1-1; TRBD1 matches at 7 bases. Germline loops: CDR1 DFQATT, CDR2 SNEGSKA (reference sequence). V trimming: 5 bases; J trimming: 1 base; junction bases outside the gene matches: 19. The CDR3 is 18 residues long. The CDR3 region has the DNA TGCAGTGCTTCTCGGATACAGGGGTTCGTTAGAGGGAACACTGAAGCTTTCTTT. Protein: CSASRIQGFVRGNTEAFF.

This clonotype was detected ten times or more. J is TRBJ1-2 and V is TRBV5-1; D call uncertain. V was clipped by 5 bases and J by 3 bases, with 11 bases between them. The CDR3 is 13 residues long. Germline loops: CDR1 SGHRS, CDR2 YFSETQ. CDR3 nucleotide sequence: TGCGCCAGCAGTTCCGCAGCCCACTATGGCTACACCTTC. Encoded protein: CASSSAAHYGYTF.

This clonotype was seen ten or more times. This chain links TRBV12-3 or TRBV12-4 with TRBJ2-5, with D hard to call. Trimming removed 3 bases at V and 3 bases at J, with 5 bases between. The CDR3 runs 12 residues. As DNA, the CDR3 is TGTGCCAGCAGTTTCCTAAAAGAGACCCAGTACTTC. Translating gives CASSFLKETQYF.

This clonotype appeared many times. This CDR3 is CSVDFLDPYNEQFF. The CDR3 bases are TGCAGCGTTGATTTTCTGGACCCCTACAATGAGCAGTTCTTC. The rearrangement joins TRBV29-1 to TRBJ2-1, with D uncertain. The V gene lost 3 bases and the J gene lost 2 bases, with 11 bases spanning the gap. Germline V gives CDR1 SQVTM, CDR2 ANQGSEA. The CDR3 contains 14 residues.

This clonotype came up many times. CDR3 in amino acids: CASSYRYRSTEAFF. DNA for the CDR3: TGTGCCAGCAGCTATAGGTATAGGAGCACTGAAGCTTTCTTT. V and J are TRBV7-2 and TRBJ1-1; D is ambiguous. The germline V gene has CDR1 SGHTA and CDR2 FQGNSA. This CDR3 has 14 amino acids. The V end was cut by 4 bases, the J end by 4 bases, with 13 bases between.

Ten or more counts support this clonotype. The rearrangement joins TRBV6-1 to TRBJ2-4, with 10 nucleotides matching TRBD1. The germline V gene has CDR1 MNHNS and CDR2 SASEGT. With V trimmed by 6 bases and J by 1 base, 12 bases remained unmatched. The CDR3 is made up of 18 amino acids. The CDR3 reads CASRRDRGHRGAKNIQYF. CDR3 DNA sequence: TGTGCCAGCAGGAGGGACAGGGGCCACCGTGGGGCCAAAAACATTCAGTACTTC.

This clonotype was counted between two and nine times. The gene calls are TRBV9 and TRBJ2-3; TRBD1 matches 9 bases. The germline CDR1 and CDR2 sequences are SGDLS and YYNGEE. The CDR3 length is 15 residues. V lost 4 bases to trimming and J lost 4 bases; unmatched junction nucleotides: 7. CDR3 protein: CASSQRTGDPDTQYF. The CDR3 DNA reads as TGTGCCAGCAGCCAACGGACAGGGGACCCAGATACGCAGTATTTT.

This clonotype has ten or more counts. A junction boundary mismatches the germline segment, possibly from a read error. The V and J genes are TRBV4-2 and TRBJ1-1; no reliable D call. Germline CDR1 LGHNA, CDR2 YNFKEQ. The CDR3 is 12 residues long. CDR3 nucleotides: TGTGCCAGCAGCCAAGTCGCTGCGAAGCCAGATTTT. Protein sequence: CASSQVAAKPDF.

The chain employs TRBV6-1 and TRBJ1-5; 8 bases are shared with TRBD1. Germline values: CDR1 MNHNS, CDR2 SASEGT. V dropped 0 bases and J dropped 2; count of bases not matched to a gene: 6. The CDR3 is 17 residues long. The CDR3 sequence: CASSEALMDRGNQPQHF. The CDR3 DNA reads TGTGCCAGCAGTGAAGCGCTGATGGACAGGGGCAATCAGCCCCAGCATTTT.

This clonotype was counted many times. A junction end diverges from the germline sequence, so it may reflect a read error. The V gene is TRBV20-1, the J gene TRBJ1-5, with a tentative D call TRBD1 (5 bases). There are 12 residues in the CDR3. Germline V lookup: CDR1 DFQATT, CDR2 SNEGSKA (reference sequence). The CDR3 loop is CSAREGSQPQHF. CDR3 bases: TGCAGTGCTCGAGAGGGGTCGCAGCCCCAGCATTTT.

This clonotype came up many times. V and J are TRBV7-9 and TRBJ2-1; 7 nucleotides align to TRBD2. The CDR3 totals 14 residues. The germline V gene encodes CDR1 SEHNR and CDR2 FQNEAQ (reference sequence). J was trimmed by 15 bases and V by 4 bases; bases with no gene match: 15. CDR3 in amino acids: CASSSLTSAGSRFF. CDR3 nucleotide sequence: TGTGCCAGCAGCTCCCTAACTAGCGCCGGGAGTCGGTTCTTC.

This clonotype was counted ten times or more. This chain connects TRBV7-2 to TRBJ2-1, with 9 bases matching TRBD1. Germline V gene data show CDR1 as SGHTA and CDR2 as FQGNSA. The ends lost 5 bases at V and 0 bases at J; junction bases unmatched: 5. This CDR3 region has 16 residues. CDR3 coding DNA: TGTGCCAGCAGCCTATTGACAGGGGGCTCCTACAATGAGCAGTTCTTC. The encoded protein is CASSLLTGGSYNEQFF. Full variable domain (missing parts from reference TRBV7-2 and TRBJ2-1): GAGVSQSPSNKVTEKGKDVELRCDPISGHTALYWYRQSLGQGLEFLIYFQGNSAPDKSGLPSDRFSAERTGGSVSTLTIQRTQQEDSAVYLCASSLLTGGSYNEQFFGPGTRLTVL.

This clonotype was seen repeatedly, ten times or more. The V call is TRBV15, the J call TRBJ2-1, with a weak D call TRBD1 (5 bases). The CDR3 covers 12 residues. V was cut by 1 base and J by 8 bases, with 6 bases left in between. The germline V gene encodes CDR1 LNHNV and CDR2 YYDKDF (reference sequence). CDR3 sequence: CATSRVGDEQFF. Written as DNA, the CDR3 is TGTGCCACCAGCAGAGTAGGGGATGAGCAGTTCTTC.

This clonotype appeared many times. This sequence joins TRBV11-2 and TRBJ2-7; D not resolved. Between the trimmed V and J ends, which lost 7 bases and 7 bases, there was a span of 26 bases. Germline V gene lookup returns CDR1 SGHAT and CDR2 FQNNGV. This CDR3 contains 16 residues. The CDR3 nucleotides are TGTGCCAGCACCAGAAACCCGGGCGCCAACTTTTGGGAGCAGTACTTC. Translation: CASTRNPGANFWEQYF.

The table lists this clonotype with many counts. As DNA, the CDR3 is TGCAGTGTTCTCGGACAGGGCAACACTGAAGCTTTCTTT. Its protein is CSVLGQGNTEAFF. V gene TRBV20-1 combines with J gene TRBJ1-1; 8 bases fit TRBD1. The junction had 6 bases not matched to a gene; V was cut back by 7 bases and J by 2 bases. The CDR3 loop spans 13 amino acids. Germline CDR1 DFQATT, CDR2 SNEGSKA (reference sequence).

V usage is TRBV4-3 and J usage is TRBJ2-1; 8 positions agree with TRBD1. Trimming cost V 3 bases and J 3 bases; bases outside gene matches: 10. The CDR3 has 17 residues. Germline V gene sequence: CDR1 LGHNA, CDR2 YSLEER. CDR3 coding DNA: TGCGCCAGCAGCCAGGTCAGGGGGCGTGGGATCTACAATGAGCAGTTCTTC. It codes for CASSQVRGRGIYNEQFF.

This clonotype was recorded many times. The rearrangement joins TRBV27 to TRBJ1-2, with D possibly matching TRBD1 (6 bases). V lost 1 base and J lost 8, with 17 bases in between. The CDR3 totals 15 residues. CDR1 is MNHEY and CDR2 is SMNVEV in the germline V gene (reference sequence). DNA of the CDR3: TGTGCCAGCAGTTTATTACAGGGAGGAGTGCTGGGCTACACCTTC. Protein: CASSLLQGGVLGYTF.

Many counts were recorded for this clonotype. V is TRBV12-3 or TRBV12-4 and J is TRBJ2-3, with unresolved D. Trimming left V 4 bases short and J 7 bases short, with 9 bases between. This CDR3 has 12 amino acids. The CDR3 loop is CASSSTRNTQYF. CDR3 nucleotides: TGTGCCAGCAGTTCCACCAGAAATACGCAGTATTTT.